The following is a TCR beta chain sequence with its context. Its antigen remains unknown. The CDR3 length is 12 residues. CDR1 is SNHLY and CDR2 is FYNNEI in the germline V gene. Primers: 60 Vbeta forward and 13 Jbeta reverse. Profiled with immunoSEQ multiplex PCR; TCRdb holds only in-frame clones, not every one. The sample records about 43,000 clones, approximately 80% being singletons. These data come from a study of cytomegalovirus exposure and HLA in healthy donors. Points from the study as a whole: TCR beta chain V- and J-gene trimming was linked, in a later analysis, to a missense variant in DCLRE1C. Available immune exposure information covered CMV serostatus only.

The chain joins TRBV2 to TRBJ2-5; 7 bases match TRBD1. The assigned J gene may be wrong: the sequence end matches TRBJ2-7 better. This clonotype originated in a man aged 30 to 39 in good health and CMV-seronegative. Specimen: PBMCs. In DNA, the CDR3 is TGTGCCAGCAGTGGACAGGGTTACGAGCAGTACTTC. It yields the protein CASSGQGYEQYF.